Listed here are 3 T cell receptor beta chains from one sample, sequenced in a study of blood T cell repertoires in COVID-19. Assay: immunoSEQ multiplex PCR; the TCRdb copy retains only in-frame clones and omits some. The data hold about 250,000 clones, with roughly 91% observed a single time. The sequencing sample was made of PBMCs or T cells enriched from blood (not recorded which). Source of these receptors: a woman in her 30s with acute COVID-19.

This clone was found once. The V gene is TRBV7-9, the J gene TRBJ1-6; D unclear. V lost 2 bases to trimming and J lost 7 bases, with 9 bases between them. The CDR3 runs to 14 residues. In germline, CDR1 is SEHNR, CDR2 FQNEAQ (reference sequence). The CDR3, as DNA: TGTGCCAGCAGCTTAAATGGCCTGAATTCACCCCTCCACTTT. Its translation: CASSLNGLNSPLHF.

Here the CDR3 reads CASSSAGSNQPQHF. Here the CDR3 DNA reads TGTGCCAGCAGCTCGGCAGGTAGCAATCAGCCCCAGCATTTT. J is TRBJ1-5 and V is TRBV5-6; D not resolved. Per the germline V gene, CDR1 is SGHDT and CDR2 is YYEEEE. CDR3 length: 14 amino acids. The germline V and J ends were trimmed by 3 bases and 0 bases, with 7 bases remaining between them.

The CDR3 DNA follows: TGTGCCTGGAATGAAGGGGGCCTCTACGAGCAGTACTTC. This codes for CAWNEGGLYEQYF. The rearrangement joins TRBV30 to TRBJ2-7; 7 bases match TRBD1. The CDR3 has 13 residues. V was clipped by 4 bases and J by 3 bases; unmatched bases: 6. CDR1 and CDR2 (germline): GTSNPN, SVGIG (reference sequence).